These 29 T cell receptor beta chains came from one sample sequenced in a study of T cell responses to AZD1222 COVID-19 vaccine. TCRdb's table, derived via immunoSEQ multiplex PCR, lists solely in-frame clones and lacks some. Of around 130,000 clones detected, around 83% appear once; the ten largest clones hold approximately 12%. The sequencing here drew on peripheral blood, taken on day 0 of AZD1222 vaccination. Receptor source: an adult in good health.

The gene calls are TRBV30 and TRBJ1-4, with a weak D call TRBD1 (6 bases). The CDR3 loop spans 13 amino acids. The germline V gene has CDR1 GTSNPN and CDR2 SVGIG (reference sequence). V lost 1 base to trimming and J lost 7 bases, with 10 bases between them. CDR3 amino acids: CAWSGDKGEKLFF. CDR3 DNA sequence: TGTGCCTGGAGTGGGGACAAGGGTGAAAAACTGTTTTTT.

CDR3 in DNA: TGTGCCAGCAGCCCTCGTACAGGGGGCCCAGCAGGGACCCAGTACTTC. Encoded protein: CASSPRTGGPAGTQYF. V is TRBV7-2 and J is TRBJ2-5; TRBD1 aligns across 9 bases. The CDR3 totals 16 residues. CDR1 is SGHTA and CDR2 is FQGNSA in the germline V gene. V lost 5 bases, J lost 7 bases, and 14 bases stayed unmatched.

The chain carries TRBV27 and TRBJ2-2, with 7 nucleotides matching TRBD2. Germline V gene sequence: CDR1 MNHEY, CDR2 SMNVEV (reference sequence). The CDR3 is made up of 16 amino acids. The V and J ends lost 3 bases and 1 base, in that order; junction bases with no gene match: 5. The CDR3 protein is CASSFYGRRNTGELFF. CDR3 sequence (DNA): TGTGCCAGCAGTTTTTACGGGAGGCGGAACACCGGGGAGCTGTTTTTT.

The chain has TRBV5-4 and TRBJ2-7, with D possibly TRBD2 on 5 matching bases. Looked up from germline, CDR1 is SGHNT and CDR2 is YYREEE (reference sequence). This CDR3 is 14 amino acids long. Trimming took 6 bases from V and 4 from J, leaving 17 bases between them. The CDR3: CASNADPGEYEQYF. The CDR3 DNA is TGTGCCAGCAACGCCGACCCTGGGGAGTACGAGCAGTACTTC. Full variable domain (outside the CDR3, taken from reference TRBV5-4 and TRBJ2-7): ETGVTQSPTHLIKTRGQQVTLRCSSQSGHNTVSWYQQALGQGPQFIFQYYREEENGRGNFPPRFSGLQFPNYSSELNVNALELDDSALYLCASNADPGEYEQYFGPGTRLTVT.

The chain employs TRBV12-2 and TRBJ1-5. TRBV12-2 is a pseudogene locus. This CDR3 region has 16 residues. This CDR3 reads CASRLSVGSSNQPQHF. CDR3 nucleotides: TGTGCAAGTCGCTTATCGGTAGGCAGCAGCAATCAGCCCCAGCATTTT.

V and J are TRBV7-3 and TRBJ2-5; 12 bases are a match to TRBD1. CDR1 SGHTA and CDR2 FQGTGA come from the germline V gene. The CDR3 is 15 residues long. V dropped 5 bases and J dropped 5; count of bases not matched to a gene: 6. CDR3 sequence: CASSPGQGAEETQYF. CDR3 nucleotides: TGTGCCAGCAGCCCGGGACAGGGGGCTGAGGAGACCCAGTACTTC.

This clone appeared a single time. The chain is built from TRBV28 and TRBJ2-1, with D possibly being TRBD2 (5 bases). CDR1 is MDHEN, CDR2 SYDVKM, per germline. This CDR3 has 12 amino acids. Trimming stripped 4 bases from V and 12 bases from J, with 13 bases between. CDR3 nucleotide sequence: TGTGCCAGCAGTTCGTACCGGGATGCGCAGTTCTTC. Amino acid sequence: CASSSYRDAQFF.

This clone was seen a few times. This sequence joins TRBV7-8 and TRBJ1-4; the D is unclear. The CDR3 has 15 amino acids. Trimming cost V 4 bases and J 0 bases, with 9 bases left between them. Germline V gene lookup returns CDR1 SGHVS and CDR2 FQNEAQ. The CDR3 loop reads CASSSDLSTNEKLFF. The DNA for the CDR3 is TGTGCCAGCAGCTCGGACCTCTCAACTAATGAAAAACTGTTTTTT.

This rearrangement joins TRBV11-2 to TRBJ1-6, with no clear D. The germline gives CDR1 SGHAT, CDR2 FQNNGV. V was shortened by 3 bases and J by 8 bases, with 8 bases between the two germline ends. The CDR3 extends over 13 amino acids. The CDR3 reads CASSFGRDSPLHF. In nucleotides, the CDR3 is TGTGCCAGCAGCTTCGGTAGGGATTCACCCCTCCACTTT. Looking up the rest from reference TRBV11-2 and TRBJ1-6 gives the full variable domain: EAGVAQSPRYKIIEKRQSVAFWCNPISGHATLYWYQQILGQGPKLLIQFQNNGVVDDSQLPKDRFSAERLKGVDSTLKIQPAKLEDSAVYLCASSFGRDSPLHFGNGTRLTVT.

This clone was found once. The chain carries TRBV5-1 and TRBJ1-3; D is ambiguous. The V gene lost 1 base and the J gene lost 0 bases, with 5 bases spanning the gap. The germline gives CDR1 SGHRS, CDR2 YFSETQ. This CDR3 region has 14 residues. The CDR3 region has the DNA TGCGCCAGCAGCTTGTCTAGCTCTGGAAACACCATATATTTT. Amino acid sequence: CASSLSSSGNTIYF.

This rearrangement joins TRBV18 to TRBJ1-1, with D possibly being TRBD1 (6 bases). CDR1 is KGHSH, CDR2 LQKENI, per germline. This CDR3 contains 15 residues. V shed 6 bases and J shed 4 bases, with 18 bases lying between them. This CDR3 is CASSPGQWRTTEAFF. The CDR3 coding sequence is TGTGCCAGCTCTCCAGGACAGTGGAGAACCACTGAAGCTTTCTTT.

This clone was seen only once. V usage is TRBV3-1 (or the pseudogene TRBV3-2) and J usage is TRBJ1-5; perhaps TRBD1 as D (5 bases). Trimming stripped 1 base from V and 13 bases from J, with 11 bases between. The germline V gene has CDR1 LGHDT and CDR2 YNNKEL (reference sequence). There are 12 residues in the CDR3. The CDR3 region is CASSQVSGQQHF. The CDR3 bases are TGTGCCAGCAGCCAAGTCTCCGGACAACAGCATTTT.

The V and J genes are TRBV7-6 and TRBJ1-1; D is perhaps TRBD1 (5 bases). The CDR3 sequence is 18 residues long. The germline V gene encodes CDR1 SGHVS and CDR2 FNYEAQ. Trimming pared 5 bases from V and 1 base from J, leaving 23 bases between. The DNA of the CDR3 is TGTGCCAGCAGCCCCAGCTACTGGACAAGGTCACCGAACACTGAAGCTTTCTTT. It is translated as CASSPSYWTRSPNTEAFF. The variable domain in full, with the rest retrieved from reference TRBV7-6 and TRBJ1-1, is GAGVSQSPRYKVTKRGQDVALRCDPISGHVSLYWYRQALGQGPEFLTYFNYEAQQDKSGLPNDRFSAERPEGSISTLTIQRTEQRDSAMYRCASSPSYWTRSPNTEAFFGQGTRLTVV.

The CDR3 protein is CASSLGLAGVYEQFF. CDR3 nucleotide sequence: TGTGCCAGCAGCCTGGGACTAGCGGGAGTTTATGAGCAGTTCTTC. The V gene is TRBV27, the J gene TRBJ2-1, with TRBD2 matching 14 bases. Germline V lookup: CDR1 MNHEY, CDR2 SMNVEV (reference sequence). The CDR3 consists of 15 residues. V was pared by 6 bases and J by 8 bases, with 6 bases of the junction left unmatched.

The rearrangement uses TRBV3-1 (or the pseudogene TRBV3-2) and TRBJ2-7; 7 nucleotides agree with TRBD1. The CDR3 runs to 13 residues. Trimming took 6 bases from V and 3 from J; bases not matched to a gene: 5. Germline assignment: CDR1 LGHDT and CDR2 YNNKEL (reference sequence). The CDR3 DNA reads as TGTGCCAGCAGTCTCGGACAGGACTACGAGCAGTACTTC. Its protein product is CASSLGQDYEQYF.

The rearrangement joins TRBV7-2 to TRBJ1-2, with TRBD1 matching over 9 bases. The germline V gene encodes CDR1 SGHTA and CDR2 FQGNSA. Germline trimming cut 6 bases from V and 5 bases from J; bases unmatched to any gene: 13. This CDR3 spans 16 amino acids. In DNA, the CDR3 is TGTGCCAGCAGGGACTGGGCGGGACAGGGAGGGTATGGCTACACCTTC. Amino acid sequence: CASRDWAGQGGYGYTF.

The chain links TRBV4-3 to TRBJ1-1, with D possibly being TRBD1 (5 bases). CDR1 LGHNA and CDR2 YSLEER come from the germline V gene. The CDR3 spans 15 residues. V was pared by 3 bases and J by 3 bases, with 14 bases between. The CDR3 region is CASSQGPWVDTEAFF. The CDR3 DNA follows: TGCGCCAGCAGCCAGGGACCATGGGTGGACACTGAAGCTTTCTTT.

This clone was recorded a few times. The V and J genes are TRBV11-2 and TRBJ1-6; TRBD1 is a possible D gene (5 bases). The CDR3 spans 16 residues. The germline gives CDR1 SGHAT, CDR2 FQNNGV. V was clipped by 3 bases and J by 12 bases, with 21 bases between them. The DNA of the CDR3 is TGTGCCAGCAGCTTTAATGTCGGGGGTGACGGGGAACCCCTCCACTTT. Translated: CASSFNVGGDGEPLHF.

The chain is built from TRBV4-1 and TRBJ2-7; 11 bases are a match to TRBD2. Germline values: CDR1 MGHRA, CDR2 YSYEKL. The CDR3 spans 16 residues. Trimming removed 1 base from V and 7 bases from J; junction bases left unmatched: 9. The CDR3 is CASSQGRASGRREQYF. As DNA, the CDR3 is TGCGCCAGCAGCCAAGGTCGAGCTAGCGGGAGGAGAGAGCAGTACTTC.

This clone was detected once. The chain carries TRBV27 and TRBJ1-1; 7 bases map to TRBD1. Germline V lookup: CDR1 MNHEY, CDR2 SMNVEV (reference sequence). CDR3 length: 14 amino acids. The V gene end was trimmed by 5 bases and the J gene end by 4 bases; junction bases not matched to a gene: 7. This CDR3 reads CASSLQGGGTEAFF. The DNA for the CDR3 is TGTGCCAGCAGTCTCCAGGGGGGCGGCACTGAAGCTTTCTTT.

This clone showed up just once. The genes are TRBV14 and TRBJ2-3; the match to TRBD2 covers 8 bases. The J segment lost 1 base and the V segment lost 4 bases, leaving 7 bases of the junction unmatched. There are 16 residues in the CDR3. Germline V gene lookup returns CDR1 SGHDN and CDR2 FVKESK. DNA for the CDR3: TGTGCCAGCAGCCGTTGGACTAGCTTTGGCACAGATACGCAGTATTTT. As protein: CASSRWTSFGTDTQYF.

The chain joins TRBV30 to TRBJ2-7; 7 positions agree with TRBD1. CDR1 and CDR2 from the germline V gene are GTSNPN and SVGIG (reference sequence). The CDR3 is made up of 12 amino acids. V was clipped by 7 bases and J by 2 bases; unmatched bases: 5. The DNA of the CDR3 is TGTGCCTTGCAGGGGGTCGCCTACGAGCAGTACTTC. Its translation is CALQGVAYEQYF.

The gene calls are TRBV7-2 and TRBJ1-5; TRBD1 might be the D (5 bases). V was clipped by 2 bases and J by 6 bases, with 8 bases between them. Germline CDR1 SGHTA, CDR2 FQGNSA. The CDR3 consists of 13 residues. The CDR3 DNA reads as TGTGCCAGCAGCTTATACAGGAGTCAGCCCCAGCATTTT. As protein: CASSLYRSQPQHF.

The CDR3 coding sequence is TGTGCCATCAGTCACCAACAGGGGACAGGGGCGAACACCGGGGAGCTGTTTTTT. Translated, it gives CAISHQQGTGANTGELFF. The chain uses TRBV10-3 and TRBJ2-2; 10 bases agree with TRBD1. The CDR3 spans 18 residues. Per the germline V gene, CDR1 is ENHRY and CDR2 is SYGVKD. The ends lost 5 bases at V and 0 bases at J; junction bases unmatched: 9.

This chain connects TRBV25-1 to TRBJ1-1; D not certain. The CDR3 contains 13 residues. Germline lookup yields CDR1 MGHDK and CDR2 SYGVNS. Trimming pared 3 bases from V and 11 bases from J, leaving 16 bases between. The CDR3: CASSDPGSFGAFF. The CDR3 nucleotides are TGTGCCAGCAGTGACCCCGGGAGCTTTGGGGCTTTCTTT.

The chain uses TRBV3-1 (or the pseudogene TRBV3-2) and TRBJ2-3, with TRBD2 identical over 10 bases. This CDR3 region has 15 residues. The trim removed 3 bases at V and 4 bases at J, leaving 4 bases unmatched. The germline gives CDR1 LGHDT, CDR2 YNNKEL (reference sequence). The CDR3 spells CASSQTSGGADTQYF. In nucleotides, the CDR3 is TGTGCCAGCAGCCAGACCAGCGGGGGGGCAGATACGCAGTATTTT.

The chain has TRBV7-8 and TRBJ1-1, with 9 bases lining up with TRBD1. V shed 2 bases, J shed 1 base, and the junction held 2 bases outside the gene matches. Per germline, CDR1 SGHVS and CDR2 FQNEAQ. CDR3 size: 15 residues. The CDR3 DNA reads TGTGCCAGCAGCTTATGGGGACAGGGGAACACTGAAGCTTTCTTT. Its translation: CASSLWGQGNTEAFF.

The chain is built from TRBV7-9 and TRBJ2-2; D not resolved. The V and J ends lost 2 bases and 6 bases respectively, with 13 bases between them. The germline gives CDR1 SEHNR, CDR2 FQNEAQ (reference sequence). This CDR3 comprises 15 residues. The CDR3 sequence is CASSLRSPVSGELFF. CDR3 coding DNA: TGTGCCAGCAGCTTAAGGAGTCCCGTTTCCGGGGAGCTGTTTTTT.

This chain connects TRBV27 to TRBJ1-1; D is perhaps TRBD1 (6 bases). The germline V and J ends were trimmed by 5 bases and 4 bases, with 14 bases remaining between them. The CDR3 length is 14 residues. Looked up from germline, CDR1 is MNHEY and CDR2 is SMNVEV (reference sequence). The CDR3 region has the DNA TGTGCCAGCAGTCCCTGGACAGAGCGCACTGAAGCTTTCTTT. Its translation is CASSPWTERTEAFF.